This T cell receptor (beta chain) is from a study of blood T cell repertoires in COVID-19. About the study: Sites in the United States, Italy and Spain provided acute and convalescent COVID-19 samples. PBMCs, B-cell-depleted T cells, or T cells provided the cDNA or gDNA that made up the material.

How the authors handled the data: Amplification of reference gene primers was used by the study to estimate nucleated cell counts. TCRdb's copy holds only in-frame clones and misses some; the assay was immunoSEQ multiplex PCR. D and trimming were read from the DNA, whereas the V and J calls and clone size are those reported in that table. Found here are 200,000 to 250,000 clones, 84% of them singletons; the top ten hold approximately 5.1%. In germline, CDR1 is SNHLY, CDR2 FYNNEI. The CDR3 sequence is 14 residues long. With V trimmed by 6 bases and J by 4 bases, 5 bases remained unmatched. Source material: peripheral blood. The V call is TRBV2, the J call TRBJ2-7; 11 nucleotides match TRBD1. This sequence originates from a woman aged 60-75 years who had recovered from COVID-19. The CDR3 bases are TGTGCCAGCAGGGGGACAGGGGGTTGGTACGAGCAGTACTTC. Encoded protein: CASRGTGGWYEQYF. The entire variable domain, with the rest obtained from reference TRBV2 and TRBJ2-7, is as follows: EPEVTQTPSHQVTQMGQEVILRCVPISNHLYFYWYRQILGQKVEFLVSFYNNEISEKSEIFDDQFSVERPDGSNFTLKIRSTKLEDSAMYFCASRGTGGWYEQYFGPGTRLTVT.